Reported below is one T cell receptor (beta chain). Looked up from germline, CDR1 is KGHSH and CDR2 is LQKENI. This CDR3 comprises 16 residues. With V trimmed by 1 base and J by 4 bases, 7 bases remained unmatched. The data derive from a study of blood T cell repertoires in COVID-19. Sequencing used immunoSEQ multiplex PCR; TCRdb keeps in-frame clones, though not all of them. Of under 350,000 clones in the sample, about nine tenths are singletons; the top ten hold approximately 2%. The chain links TRBV18 to TRBJ1-5; 7 bases fit TRBD1. Source material: peripheral blood. The receptor's source is a man over 45 with acute or convalescent COVID-19. The CDR3 DNA reads TGTGCCAGCTCACCACAAGGGGGCCTCAGTAATCAGCCCCAGCATTTT. Translated, it gives CASSPQGGLSNQPQHF.